These 15 T cell receptor beta chains were sequenced from one sample in a study of blood T cell repertoires in COVID-19. Sequencing was performed with immunoSEQ multiplex PCR; in TCRdb, only in-frame clones are kept and a portion is missing. This table has around 300,000 clones, less than 90% appearing once. The sample was PBMCs or T cells enriched from blood (not recorded which). These receptors all come from a woman between 50 and 59 years old who had recovered from COVID-19.

The chain has TRBV7-2 and TRBJ1-4; no reliable D call. Germline CDR1 and CDR2: SGHTA and FQGNSA. Trimming took 1 base from V and 5 from J, leaving 2 bases between them. This CDR3 region has 12 residues. The CDR3 DNA follows: TGTGCCAGCAGCTTAGTAAATGAAAAACTGTTTTTT. Translating gives CASSLVNEKLFF.

The rearrangement joins TRBV30 to TRBJ1-6; D not resolved. The CDR3 contains 13 residues. Trimming pared 8 bases from V and 9 bases from J, leaving 17 bases between. Germline loops: CDR1 GTSNPN, CDR2 SVGIG (reference sequence). The DNA of the CDR3 is TGTGCCGGATTCACCCCGGGGAGTTCACCCCTCCACTTT. This gives the protein CAGFTPGSSPLHF.

The V and J genes are TRBV28 and TRBJ1-2; TRBD1 matches at 9 bases. The germline CDR1 and CDR2 sequences are MDHEN and SYDVKM. The CDR3 has 12 residues. V gave up 10 bases and J gave up 4 bases; unmatched junction bases: 4. The CDR3 protein is CAIRDRAYGYTF. The CDR3 DNA is TGTGCCATCCGGGACAGGGCCTATGGCTACACCTTC.

This clone is a singleton in its sample. The chain recombines TRBV10-1 with TRBJ2-7; a possible D gene is TRBD2 (6 bases). The V and J ends lost 7 bases and 4 bases respectively, with 38 bases between them. This CDR3 has 21 amino acids. Germline V gives CDR1 WNHNN, CDR2 SYGVQD (reference sequence). The DNA for the CDR3 is TGCGCCAGCATCACCGGTTACGTAGCGGATTTACGGCCCCCCGAGGAATACGAGCAGTACTTC. Its translation is CASITGYVADLRPPEEYEQYF.

The V call is TRBV19, the J call TRBJ1-1; the match to TRBD1 covers 7 bases. Germline V gives CDR1 LNHDA, CDR2 SQIVND (reference sequence). This CDR3 spans 15 amino acids. The V gene end was trimmed by 5 bases and the J gene end by 4 bases; junction bases not matched to a gene: 10. CDR3 coding DNA: TGTGCCAGTAGTCTCGAGAGGGGGCGATCCACTGAAGCTTTCTTT. Its translation: CASSLERGRSTEAFF.

Of note for this clone: Different DNA sequences within this sample yield the same CDR3. The rearrangement joins TRBV15 to TRBJ2-7; 7 bases agree with TRBD1. The germline V gene encodes CDR1 LNHNV and CDR2 YYDKDF (reference sequence). This CDR3 contains 14 residues. After removal of 0 bases from V and 3 bases from J, the junction contained 2 bases not matched to a gene. In nucleotides, the CDR3 is TGTGCCACCAGCAGAGAAGCAGGGGGCTACGAGCAGTACTTC. It codes for CATSREAGGYEQYF.

The genes are TRBV5-1 and TRBJ2-2; TRBD2 matches at 10 bases. Trimming took 1 base from V and 6 from J; bases not matched to a gene: 3. From germline, CDR1 is SGHRS and CDR2 YFSETQ. CDR3 size: 15 residues. CDR3 nucleotide sequence: TGCGCCAGCAGCTTGCCTAGCGGGAGTTCCGGGGAGCTGTTTTTT. Amino acid sequence: CASSLPSGSSGELFF.

This chain uses TRBV7-2 with TRBJ2-6, with 8 bases matching TRBD1. Germline V CDR1 and CDR2: SGHTA, FQGNSA. Trimming cost V 5 bases and J 4 bases; bases outside gene matches: 4. The CDR3 runs to 15 residues. The CDR3 DNA sequence: TGTGCCAGCAGCCCAGGGGGCGCCGGGGCCAACGTCCTGACTTTC. This gives the protein CASSPGGAGANVLTF.

V and J are TRBV5-5 and TRBJ2-7, with 10 bases identical to TRBD1. Trimming took 1 base from V and 4 from J; bases not matched to a gene: 5. The germline gives CDR1 SGHKS, CDR2 YYEKEE (reference sequence). This CDR3 has 15 residues. The CDR3 reads CASSLLGQGNYEQYF. The CDR3 region has the DNA TGTGCCAGCAGCTTGTTGGGACAGGGGAATTACGAGCAGTACTTC. The full variable domain, in which reference TRBV5-5 and TRBJ2-7 provide the parts outside the CDR3, is DAGVTQSPTHLIKTRGQQVTLRCSPISGHKSVSWYQQVLGQGPQFIFQYYEKEERGRGNFPDRFSARQFPNYSSELNVNALLLGDSALYLCASSLLGQGNYEQYFGPGTRLTVT.

The CDR3 region is CASSRGLAGDTPYNEQFF. The CDR3 DNA follows: TGCGCCAGCAGTCGAGGACTAGCGGGAGATACCCCCTACAATGAGCAGTTCTTC. The V call is TRBV10-2, the J call TRBJ2-1; 13 bases are shared with TRBD2. Trimming removed 5 bases from V and 2 bases from J; junction bases left unmatched: 9. The CDR3 runs to 18 residues. CDR1 is WSHSY and CDR2 is SAAADI in the germline V gene.

The gene calls are TRBV28 and TRBJ1-3, with 8 positions matching TRBD1. The CDR3 sequence is 17 residues long. The V gene's germline CDR1 is MDHEN and CDR2 SYDVKM. After removal of 2 bases from V and 0 bases from J, the junction contained 6 bases not matched to a gene. CDR3 region: CASSLVAGGYSGNTIYF. The CDR3 DNA sequence: TGTGCCAGCAGTTTAGTGGCAGGGGGCTACTCTGGAAACACCATATATTTT.

The chain uses TRBV11-3 and TRBJ2-2, with D perhaps matching TRBD1 (6 bases). V dropped 4 bases and J dropped 5 bases, with 11 bases sitting between them. CDR3 length: 14 residues. Germline-derived CDR1 and CDR2 are SGHNT and YENEEA. The CDR3 sequence is CASSYTGSTGELFF. Here the CDR3 DNA reads TGTGCCAGCAGCTACACAGGGTCAACCGGGGAGCTGTTTTTT.

The CDR3 sequence: CASSLEDYLYGYTF. The CDR3 DNA follows: TGTGCCAGCAGCTTAGAGGACTACCTCTATGGCTACACCTTC. V usage is TRBV11-2 and J usage is TRBJ1-2; D remains unclear. The CDR3 extends over 14 amino acids. From germline, CDR1 is SGHAT and CDR2 FQNNGV. The V end was cut by 0 bases, the J end by 4 bases, with 9 bases between.

The genes are TRBV28 and TRBJ2-3, with D possibly matching TRBD1 (7 bases). The CDR3 covers 17 residues. Trimming took off 4 bases at V and 0 bases at J, with 17 bases between the two ends. Germline V gene lookup returns CDR1 MDHEN and CDR2 SYDVKM. CDR3 amino acids: CASSSPRGVSSTDTQYF. The CDR3 nucleotides read TGTGCCAGCAGTTCCCCCAGGGGGGTTTCTAGCACAGATACGCAGTATTTT. The variable domain in full, with the rest retrieved from reference TRBV28 and TRBJ2-3, is DVKVTQSSRYLVKRTGEKVFLECVQDMDHENMFWYRQDPGLGLRLIYFSYDVKMKEKGDIPEGYSVSREKKERFSLILESASTNQTSMYLCASSSPRGVSSTDTQYFGPGTRLTVL.

The chain is built from TRBV28 and TRBJ2-1, with 7 nucleotides matching TRBD1. Looked up from germline, CDR1 is MDHEN and CDR2 is SYDVKM. J lost 9 bases, V lost 5 bases, and 16 bases had no gene match. The CDR3 is 16 residues long. The CDR3 protein is CASSRYVTGKGAEQFF. DNA for the CDR3: TGTGCCAGCAGTCGTTATGTGACAGGGAAAGGTGCTGAGCAGTTCTTC. Drawing the rest from reference TRBV28 and TRBJ2-1, the complete variable domain is DVKVTQSSRYLVKRTGEKVFLECVQDMDHENMFWYRQDPGLGLRLIYFSYDVKMKEKGDIPEGYSVSREKKERFSLILESASTNQTSMYLCASSRYVTGKGAEQFFGPGTRLTVL.